The T cell receptor beta chain under discussion was sequenced for a study of human T cells and chemical hapten exposure. Broader study findings: Expanded TCRs were compared with controls, and the expanded TCRs formed significantly more large CDR3 similarity clusters.

Time point of the sample: patch test 1, 2 weeks after DPC sensitization. Treatment denoted: therapeutic diphenylcyclopropenone sensitization with weekly scalp DPC. Unfractionated whole blood was the source of the extracted total RNA. This clonotype was counted at least ten times. Its antigen remains unidentified. The CDR3 runs 15 residues. Deletions cut 6 bases from V and 0 bases from J, with 14 bases between. The library put unique molecular identifiers onto individual cDNA molecules. Original processing methods: Samples had a median of approximately 89,000 TCRs, ranging roughly 20,000 to 750,000. TCRdb ran MiXCR on the RACE reads and lists one entry per CDR3 protein. These V and J calls originate from TCRdb's pipeline instead of the authors' own analysis. The sample lists approximately 340,000 distinct CDR3 sequences; around 7% were seen once.

Here the sequenced sample was whole blood, taken in connection with sensitization to the hapten diphenylcyclopropenone (DPC). The chain joins TRBV12-3 or TRBV12-4 to TRBJ1-1; a weak D match, TRBD1 (5 bases). The receptor comes from a woman aged 18-29 years with alopecia areata. Some clones in this sample may be carry-over from other donors' samples. CDR3: CASSSMGGVNTEAFF. CDR3 DNA: TGTGCCAGCAGCTCCATGGGGGGAGTGAACACTGAAGCTTTCTTT.